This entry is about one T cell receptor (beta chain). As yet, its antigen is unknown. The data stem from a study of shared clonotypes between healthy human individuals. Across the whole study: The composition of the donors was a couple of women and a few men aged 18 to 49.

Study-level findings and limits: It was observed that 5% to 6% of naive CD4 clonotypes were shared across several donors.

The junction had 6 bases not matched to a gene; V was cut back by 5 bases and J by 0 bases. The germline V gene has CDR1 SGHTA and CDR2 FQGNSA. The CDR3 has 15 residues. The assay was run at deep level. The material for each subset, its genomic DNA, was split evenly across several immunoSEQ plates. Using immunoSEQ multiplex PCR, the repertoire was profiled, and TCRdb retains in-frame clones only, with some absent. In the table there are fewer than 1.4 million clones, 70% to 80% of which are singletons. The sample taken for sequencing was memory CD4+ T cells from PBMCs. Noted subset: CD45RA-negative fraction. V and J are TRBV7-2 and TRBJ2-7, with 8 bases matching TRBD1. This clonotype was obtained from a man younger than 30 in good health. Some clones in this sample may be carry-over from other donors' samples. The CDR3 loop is CASSIQGAGSYEQYF. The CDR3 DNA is TGTGCCAGCAGCATCCAGGGGGCGGGCTCCTACGAGCAGTACTTC.